Below, 3 T cell receptor beta chains from the same sample are listed, as sequenced in a study of control samples from healthy donors and cancer patients. Only in-frame clones appear in the TCRdb table, and some are missing; sequencing was by immunoSEQ multiplex PCR. This table has some 58,000 clones, about 87% appearing once. The sequenced sample consisted of PBMCs. The receptors were gathered from a woman in her sixties or seventies with lung cancer.

The chain couples TRBV2 to TRBJ2-5, with D possibly TRBD2 on 6 matching bases. The CDR3 is 14 residues long. V gave up 5 bases and J gave up 1 base, with 11 bases separating them. Germline V CDR1 and CDR2: SNHLY, FYNNEI. The chain's CDR3 is CASSFGGAQETQYF. CDR3 DNA sequence: TGTGCCAGCAGTTTCGGCGGGGCCCAAGAGACCCAGTACTTC.

The rearrangement joins TRBV5-1 to TRBJ2-7; D possibly corresponds to TRBD2 (6 bases). The V gene's germline CDR1 is SGHRS and CDR2 YFSETQ. This CDR3 is 14 amino acids long. The V end was cut by 0 bases, the J end by 1 base, with 8 bases between. The CDR3 protein is CASSLEGRSYEQYF. In nucleotides, the CDR3 is TGCGCCAGCAGCTTGGAAGGGAGGTCCTACGAGCAGTACTTC.

The V and J genes are TRBV12-3 or TRBV12-4 and TRBJ1-2; maybe TRBD1 (5 bases). V lost 5 bases and J lost 4, with 11 bases in between. CDR3 length: 13 residues. The CDR3 here is CASSGTGRYGYTF. The CDR3 DNA reads TGTGCCAGCAGTGGGACCGGTCGCTATGGCTACACCTTC.